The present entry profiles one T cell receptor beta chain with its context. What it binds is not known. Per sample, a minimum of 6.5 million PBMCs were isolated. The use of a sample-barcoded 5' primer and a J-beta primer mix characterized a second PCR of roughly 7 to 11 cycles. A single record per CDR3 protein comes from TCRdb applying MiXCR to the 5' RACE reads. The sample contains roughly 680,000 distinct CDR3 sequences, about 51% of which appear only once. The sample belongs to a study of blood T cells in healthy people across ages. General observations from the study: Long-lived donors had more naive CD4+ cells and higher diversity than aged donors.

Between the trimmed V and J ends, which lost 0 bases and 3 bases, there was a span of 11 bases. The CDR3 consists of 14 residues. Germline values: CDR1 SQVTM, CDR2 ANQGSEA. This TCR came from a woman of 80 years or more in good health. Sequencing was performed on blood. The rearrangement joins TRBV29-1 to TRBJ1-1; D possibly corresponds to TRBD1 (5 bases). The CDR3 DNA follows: TGCAGCGTTGAAGATGGGATAGGGGACACTGAAGCTTTCTTT. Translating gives CSVEDGIGDTEAFF. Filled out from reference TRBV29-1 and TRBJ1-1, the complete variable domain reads SAVISQKPSRDICQRGTSLTIQCQVDSQVTMMFWYRQQPGQSLTLIATANQGSEATYESGFVIDKFPISRPNLTFSTLTVSNMSPEDSSIYLCSVEDGIGDTEAFFGQGTRLTVV.